This T cell receptor (beta chain) appears in the sequencing data of a study of CD8 T cells in ankylosing spondylitis. Quantitative 5'-RACE with molecular barcodes produced the TCR beta libraries. MiXCR was run by TCRdb on the 5' RACE reads, yielding one entry per CDR3 protein. This sample has 150,000 to 200,000 distinct CDR3 sequences, with 25% to 35% found just once. General study findings and limits: Past studies reported some motif variants in reactive arthritis synovial fluid and blood. Peripheral blood held disease-linked clones only at relatively low frequency, and these were CD8+. From matched ankylosing spondylitis synovial fluid, disease-linked clones were reportedly recovered at significantly enriched levels.

This CDR3 comprises 16 residues. The ends were cut back, 5 bases at V and 6 bases at J, with 20 bases in the middle. Germline assignment: CDR1 SGHTA and CDR2 FQGNSA. To note about this clonotype: The antigen is unknown.

V and J are TRBV7-2 and TRBJ2-1; D may match TRBD1 or TRBD2 (5 bases each). What was sequenced was synovial fluid, either unsorted or a sorted T cell fraction (not recorded which). The receptor comes from a male donor with ankylosing spondylitis. This chain's CDR3 is CASSPQGNLGTNEQFF. The CDR3 DNA follows: TGTGCCAGCAGCCCACAAGGAAATCTAGGGACCAATGAGCAGTTCTTC.